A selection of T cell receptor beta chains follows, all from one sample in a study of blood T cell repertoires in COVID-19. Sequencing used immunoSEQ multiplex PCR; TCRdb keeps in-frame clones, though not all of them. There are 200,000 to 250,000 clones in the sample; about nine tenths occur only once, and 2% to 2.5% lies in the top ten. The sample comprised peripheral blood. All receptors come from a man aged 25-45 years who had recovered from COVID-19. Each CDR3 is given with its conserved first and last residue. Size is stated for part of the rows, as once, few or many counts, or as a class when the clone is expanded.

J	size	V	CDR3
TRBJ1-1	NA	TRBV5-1	CASSLGAGNTEAFF
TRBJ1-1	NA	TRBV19	CASQDRGGTEAFF
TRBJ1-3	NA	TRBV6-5	CASSYRGNVGNTIYF
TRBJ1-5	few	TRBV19	CASSYRVRNQPQHF
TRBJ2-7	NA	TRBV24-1	CATSDWDRVYEQYF
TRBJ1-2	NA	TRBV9	CASSGQGVVYGYTF
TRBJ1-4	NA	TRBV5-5	CASSFGAGTGEEKLFF
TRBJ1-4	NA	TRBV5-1	CASTDRDRGRANEKLFF
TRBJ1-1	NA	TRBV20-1	CSAHDRLKAFF
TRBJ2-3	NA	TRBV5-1	CASRGQSTDTQYF
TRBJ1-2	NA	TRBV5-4	CASSPRTGNYGYTF
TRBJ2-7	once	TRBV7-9	CASSLDYGQKGEQYF
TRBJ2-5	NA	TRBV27	CASSWQLGQGALETQYF
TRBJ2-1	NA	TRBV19	CASSMVGDRGRRTYNEQFF
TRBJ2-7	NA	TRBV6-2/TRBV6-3	CASSPPGTGASYEQYF
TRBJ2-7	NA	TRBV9	CASSVATRGGEQYF
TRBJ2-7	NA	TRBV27	CASRPGQPYEQYF
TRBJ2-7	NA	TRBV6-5	CASKVLLSSYEQYF
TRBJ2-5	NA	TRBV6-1	CASSGGQGHIQETQYF
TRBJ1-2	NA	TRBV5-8	CASSFDRERSGYTF
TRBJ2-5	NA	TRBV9	CASSVVWGGQETQYF
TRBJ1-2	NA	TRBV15	CATSTRDRGFYGYTF
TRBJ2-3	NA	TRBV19	CASGTHLAVKDTQYF